These 18 T cell receptor beta chains came from one sample sequenced in a study of OX40 agonist ivuxolimab in advanced cancers. The table came from immunoSEQ multiplex PCR; TCRdb's copy has only in-frame clones and leaves some out. This sample has approximately 65,000 clones, with about nine tenths found just once. The sequencing used CD4+ or CD8+ T cells sorted from blood, collected in a trial of the OX40 agonist ivuxolimab. These receptor sequences come from an adult with an advanced solid tumor such as melanoma, head and neck, liver or kidney cancer.

J is TRBJ2-1 and V is TRBV29-1, with D perhaps TRBD1 or TRBD2 (5 bases each). The CDR3 is 14 residues long. In germline, CDR1 is SQVTM, CDR2 ANQGSEA. V was pared by 4 bases and J by 6 bases, with 16 bases between. CDR3 DNA sequence: TGCAGCGTTGTGAGGGGAACTCTCCGCAATGAGCAGTTCTTC. Translated: CSVVRGTLRNEQFF.

J is TRBJ2-5 and V is TRBV20-1; D gene uncertain. The CDR3 has 11 residues. V was cut by 1 base and J by 4 bases, with 4 bases left in between. Germline V gene data show CDR1 as DFQATT and CDR2 as SNEGSKA (reference sequence). CDR3 DNA: TGCAGTGCTAGAGGGGTAGAGACCCAGTACTTC. Amino acid sequence: CSARGVETQYF.

The V gene is TRBV27, the J gene TRBJ1-2; TRBD1 matches at 8 bases. CDR3 size: 15 residues. CDR1 and CDR2 from the germline V gene are MNHEY and SMNVEV (reference sequence). V dropped 5 bases and J dropped 2; count of bases not matched to a gene: 7. CDR3 amino acids: CASSTTRDRNYGYTF. The CDR3 nucleotides read TGTGCCAGCAGTACTACCCGGGACAGGAACTATGGCTACACCTTC.

This chain connects TRBV14 to TRBJ2-1, with 8 positions matching TRBD2. V gave up 5 bases and J gave up 4 bases; unmatched junction bases: 10. The germline V gene has CDR1 SGHDN and CDR2 FVKESK. This CDR3 region has 16 residues. CDR3 in DNA: TGTGCCAGCAGCACACTAGGGCGGGGGGAGTACAATGAGCAGTTCTTC. Encoded protein: CASSTLGRGEYNEQFF.

This clone was detected once. The CDR3 spells CASSLAYGSYEQYF. Here the CDR3 DNA reads TGTGCCAGCAGCTTGGCCTACGGCTCCTACGAGCAGTACTTC. V usage is TRBV11-2 and J usage is TRBJ2-7; D is uncertain. With 3 bases removed from V and 0 bases from J, the gap between germline ends came to 9 bases. This CDR3 region has 14 residues. CDR1 and CDR2 from the germline V gene are SGHAT and FQNNGV. The full variable domain, its missing parts supplied by reference TRBV11-2 and TRBJ2-7, is EAGVAQSPRYKIIEKRQSVAFWCNPISGHATLYWYQQILGQGPKLLIQFQNNGVVDDSQLPKDRFSAERLKGVDSTLKIQPAKLEDSAVYLCASSLAYGSYEQYFGPGTRLTVT.

The chain carries TRBV20-1 and TRBJ2-3; D gene uncertain. Trimming left V 6 bases short and J 6 bases short, with 7 bases between. Germline assignment: CDR1 DFQATT and CDR2 SNEGSKA (reference sequence). The CDR3 covers 10 residues. The CDR3 reads CSARRDTQYF. The DNA of the CDR3 is TGCAGTGCGCGCAGGGATACGCAGTATTTT.

V and J are TRBV19 and TRBJ1-4; D gene uncertain. This CDR3 comprises 14 residues. Germline V gives CDR1 LNHDA, CDR2 SQIVND (reference sequence). Trimming removed 6 bases at V and 5 bases at J, with 13 bases between. CDR3 sequence: CASRVGDTNEKLFF. The CDR3, as DNA: TGTGCCAGTAGGGTCGGCGACACCAATGAAAAACTGTTTTTT.

The gene calls are TRBV5-4 and TRBJ2-3; 7 bases are shared with TRBD2. The trim removed 6 bases at V and 4 bases at J, leaving 11 bases unmatched. Germline CDR1 and CDR2: SGHNT and YYREEE (reference sequence). The CDR3 covers 15 residues. In DNA, the CDR3 is TGTGCCAGCACCCTGGGACGGGGGAGGGCAGATACGCAGTATTTT. This encodes CASTLGRGRADTQYF. The whole variable domain, filled in from reference TRBV5-4 and TRBJ2-3, reads ETGVTQSPTHLIKTRGQQVTLRCSSQSGHNTVSWYQQALGQGPQFIFQYYREEENGRGNFPPRFSGLQFPNYSSELNVNALELDDSALYLCASTLGRGRADTQYFGPGTRLTVL.

The table lists this clone with a few counts. The rearrangement joins TRBV7-8 to TRBJ2-1, with D tentatively TRBD2 (6 bases). This CDR3 contains 17 residues. Trimming took 1 base from V and 0 from J, leaving 13 bases between them. CDR1 and CDR2 (germline): SGHVS, FQNEAQ. The DNA of the CDR3 is TGTGCCAGCAGCTTAGTGGGCGGGATAAGCTCCTACAATGAGCAGTTCTTC. Encoded protein: CASSLVGGISSYNEQFF.

The chain employs TRBV2 and TRBJ2-3, with D hard to call. The CDR3 totals 14 residues. Deletions cut 2 bases from V and 3 bases from J, with 9 bases between. The germline V gene has CDR1 SNHLY and CDR2 FYNNEI. CDR3 nucleotide sequence: TGTGCCAGCAGTGAAAACTATGTGACAGATACGCAGTATTTT. This codes for CASSENYVTDTQYF.

The chain links TRBV7-2 to TRBJ1-1, with D hard to call. The V and J ends lost 1 base and 0 bases respectively, with 6 bases between them. Germline V gene sequence: CDR1 SGHTA, CDR2 FQGNSA. CDR3 length equals 14 residues. The CDR3 reads CASSLGWLNTEAFF. For the CDR3, the DNA is TGTGCCAGCAGCTTAGGGTGGCTGAACACTGAAGCTTTCTTT. The full variable domain, in which reference TRBV7-2 and TRBJ1-1 provide the parts outside the CDR3, is GAGVSQSPSNKVTEKGKDVELRCDPISGHTALYWYRQSLGQGLEFLIYFQGNSAPDKSGLPSDRFSAERTGGSVSTLTIQRTQQEDSAVYLCASSLGWLNTEAFFGQGTRLTVV.

V is TRBV5-5 and J is TRBJ1-4, with TRBD1 as a possible D gene (6 bases). This CDR3 is built from 16 residues. Per the germline V gene, CDR1 is SGHKS and CDR2 is YYEKEE (reference sequence). V dropped 5 bases and J dropped 4 bases, with 18 bases sitting between them. The CDR3 DNA is TGTGCCAGCAGTTCGGCGGGCGGACAGCGTAATGAAAAACTGTTTTTT. This translates into CASSSAGGQRNEKLFF.

This clone was detected only once. V gene TRBV6-6 combines with J gene TRBJ1-6; no reliable D call. The CDR3 is made up of 14 amino acids. Trimming took off 2 bases at V and 4 bases at J, with 6 bases between the two ends. Germline V gene sequence: CDR1 MNHNY, CDR2 SVGAGI (reference sequence). The chain's CDR3 is CASSYTGYNSPLHF. In DNA form, the CDR3 reads TGTGCCAGCAGTTACACGGGTTATAATTCACCCCTCCACTTT.

The sample holds one count of this clone. The rearrangement links TRBV4-1 to TRBJ1-1; a possible D gene is TRBD1 (6 bases). The CDR3 runs 15 residues. Germline values: CDR1 MGHRA, CDR2 YSYEKL. Deletions cut 2 bases from V and 0 bases from J, with 10 bases between. The DNA for the CDR3 is TGCGCCAGCAGCCAACGAGACAGGATGAACACTGAAGCTTTCTTT. Translated: CASSQRDRMNTEAFF.

The V call is TRBV5-6, the J call TRBJ2-5; the D gene is possibly TRBD2 (7 bases). The V gene lost 0 bases and the J gene lost 1 base, with 16 bases spanning the gap. CDR1 is SGHDT, CDR2 YYEEEE, per germline. The CDR3 is 17 amino acids. CDR3 sequence (DNA): TGTGCCAGCAGCTTGGCCGGGGGGCCTAGAGTCCAAGAGACCCAGTACTTC. Amino acid sequence: CASSLAGGPRVQETQYF.

This clone appeared once. This chain links TRBV5-4 with TRBJ1-1; 7 positions match TRBD1. The CDR3 totals 12 residues. Germline loops: CDR1 SGHNT, CDR2 YYREEE (reference sequence). Unmatched junction bases numbered 7, after V lost 4 bases and J lost 10 bases. DNA of the CDR3: TGTGCCAGCAGCGAGGGACAGCGGGGAGCTTTCTTT. Translating gives CASSEGQRGAFF.

This chain connects TRBV18 to TRBJ2-4; 8 bases are a match to TRBD1. This CDR3 is 16 amino acids long. From germline, CDR1 is KGHSH and CDR2 LQKENI. V was clipped by 2 bases and J by 3 bases; unmatched bases: 6. The CDR3 DNA reads as TGTGCCAGCTCACCAACAGGGGGAAAGGTCAAAAACATTCAGTACTTC. This encodes CASSPTGGKVKNIQYF.

The chain combines TRBV2 with TRBJ1-2; D unclear. The CDR3 totals 13 residues. Per the germline V gene, CDR1 is SNHLY and CDR2 is FYNNEI. The V gene lost 6 bases and the J gene lost 3 bases, with 11 bases spanning the gap. CDR3 bases: TGTGCCAGCAGGGAGCAGGTATACTATGGCTACACCTTC. Protein sequence: CASREQVYYGYTF.